This T cell receptor beta chain was sequenced in a study of T cell responses to AZD1222 COVID-19 vaccine. Study-level findings and limits: Repertoire collection took place solely once the T cell response had peaked. White British people made up most donors, females outnumbered males, and clonal diversity was possibly underestimated.

This clone was observed a single time. Its target is not known. Repertoires were generated with immunoSEQ multiplex PCR, while TCRdb's copy carries only in-frame clones and drops some. The sample yields about 150,000 clones, roughly 85% seen once. The sequence came from an adult who received the MenACWY meningococcal vaccine as a control. The sample here was peripheral blood, taken 28 days after the second dose of the MenACWY control vaccine.

CDR3 residues: CAISESAQQTGELFF. The CDR3 DNA follows: TGTGCCATCAGTGAGTCCGCCCAACAAACCGGGGAGCTGTTTTTT. This chain links TRBV10-3 with TRBJ2-2; D not certain. Germline V gene lookup returns CDR1 ENHRY and CDR2 SYGVKD. With 0 bases removed from V and 5 bases from J, the gap between germline ends came to 10 bases. The CDR3 totals 15 residues.